The entry that follows covers one TCR beta chain sequence. No antigen is known for it. This sample stems from a study of cytomegalovirus exposure and HLA in healthy donors. Across the study: HLA-typed donors were the source of about 85 million unique TCRs held in an early data release. Whole-study results and caveats: Per a later analysis, HLA-associated TCR beta chains showed more clonal expansion than other, equally common TCR beta chains. Roughly uniform sequencing depth across donors was assumed, possibly incorrectly.

With 60 Vbeta and 13 Jbeta primers, the PCR was carried out. Per the original data handling: Some 9.9 million shared chains were among approximately 80 million unique TCR beta chains counted in a later analysis. Clones were read by immunoSEQ multiplex PCR, and TCRdb kept only the in-frame ones, dropping some. Clone size and V and J calls were adopted from that table, with D and trimming inferred from the DNA. The repertoire has about 170,000 clones, more than 70% of them found once; the top ten carry about 1.6%. The germline CDR1 and CDR2 sequences are LNHDA and SQIVND (reference sequence). Losses at the gene ends were 6 bases for V and 4 bases for J; bases not matched to a gene: 6. The CDR3 covers 16 residues.

Sequences were obtained from PBMCs. The receptor was isolated from a male donor in good health and CMV-seronegative. The chain is built from TRBV19 and TRBJ2-2; 12 positions agree with TRBD2. CDR3 sequence (DNA): TGTGCCAGTAGCCTAGCGGGGGGGCGTAGCACCGGGGAGCTGTTTTTT. As protein: CASSLAGGRSTGELFF.